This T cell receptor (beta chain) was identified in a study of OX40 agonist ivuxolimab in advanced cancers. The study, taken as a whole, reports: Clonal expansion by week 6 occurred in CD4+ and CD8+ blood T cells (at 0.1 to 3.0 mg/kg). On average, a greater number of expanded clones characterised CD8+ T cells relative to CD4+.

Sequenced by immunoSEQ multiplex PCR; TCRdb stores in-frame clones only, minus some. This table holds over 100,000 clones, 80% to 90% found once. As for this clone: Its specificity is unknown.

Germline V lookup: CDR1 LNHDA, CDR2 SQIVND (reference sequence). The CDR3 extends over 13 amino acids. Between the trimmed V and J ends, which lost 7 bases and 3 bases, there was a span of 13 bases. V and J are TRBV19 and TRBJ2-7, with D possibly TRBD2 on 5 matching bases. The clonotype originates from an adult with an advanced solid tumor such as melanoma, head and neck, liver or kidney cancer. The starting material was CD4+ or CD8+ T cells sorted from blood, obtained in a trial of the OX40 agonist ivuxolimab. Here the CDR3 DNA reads TGTGCCAGTATGGACTCGGACCTCTACGAGCAGTACTTC. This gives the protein CASMDSDLYEQYF.